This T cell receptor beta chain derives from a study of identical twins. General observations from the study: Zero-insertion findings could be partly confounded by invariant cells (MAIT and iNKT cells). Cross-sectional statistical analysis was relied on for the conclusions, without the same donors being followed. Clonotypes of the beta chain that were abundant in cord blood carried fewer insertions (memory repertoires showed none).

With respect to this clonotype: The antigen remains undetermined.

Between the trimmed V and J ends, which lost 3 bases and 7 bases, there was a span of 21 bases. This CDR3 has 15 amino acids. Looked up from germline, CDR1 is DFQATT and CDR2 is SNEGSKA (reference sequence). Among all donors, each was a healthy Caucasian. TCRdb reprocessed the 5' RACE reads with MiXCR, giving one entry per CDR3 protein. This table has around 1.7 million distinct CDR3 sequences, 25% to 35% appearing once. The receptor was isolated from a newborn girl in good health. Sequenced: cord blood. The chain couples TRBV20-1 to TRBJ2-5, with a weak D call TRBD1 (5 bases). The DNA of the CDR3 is TGCAGTGCTAGCAATACCAGGGAAGTTGGGGTGACCCAGTACTTC. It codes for CSASNTREVGVTQYF.